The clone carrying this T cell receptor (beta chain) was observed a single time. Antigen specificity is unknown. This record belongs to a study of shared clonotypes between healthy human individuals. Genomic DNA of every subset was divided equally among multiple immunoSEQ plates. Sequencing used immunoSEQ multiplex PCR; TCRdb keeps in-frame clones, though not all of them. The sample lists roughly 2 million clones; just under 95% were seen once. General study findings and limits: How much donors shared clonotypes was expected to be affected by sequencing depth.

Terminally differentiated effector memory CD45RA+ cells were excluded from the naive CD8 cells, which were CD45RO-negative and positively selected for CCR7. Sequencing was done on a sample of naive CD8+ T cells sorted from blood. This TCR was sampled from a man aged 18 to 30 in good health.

As DNA, the CDR3 is TGTGCCAGCAGTTTGGGCTTTGGAACCTCCTACGAGCAGTACTTC. Translation: CASSLGFGTSYEQYF. The V gene is TRBV28, the J gene TRBJ2-7; no clear D. Germline lookup yields CDR1 MDHEN and CDR2 SYDVKM. Trimming took 3 bases from V and 0 from J, leaving 12 bases between them. CDR3 length: 15 residues.